This TCR beta chain was recorded in a study of radiation and T cells in renal cell carcinoma. The study's findings and limits: Dominant CDR3 motifs were more common in irradiated tumors than controls. Sampling covered only 0.75 to 1 g of each tumor.

This clone is labeled medium-sized. Antigen: not known. Looked up from germline, CDR1 is SGHRS and CDR2 is YFSETQ. With 1 base removed from V and 0 bases from J, the gap between germline ends came to 8 bases. CDR3 size: 16 residues. The treatment is: treatment-naive control, cytoreductive nephrectomy. Assay used: immunoSEQ multiplex PCR; TCRdb lists only in-frame clones, some missing. The sample lists some 25,000 clones, 55% to 70% occurring once. This sequence joins TRBV5-1 and TRBJ2-6; D remains unclear. The sequenced sample was tumor tissue, obtained from a patient whose treatment was nephrectomy without radiotherapy. This receptor was obtained from a man aged 35-49 years with renal cell carcinoma. CDR3 region: CASSLQTSSGANVLTF. The CDR3, as DNA: TGCGCCAGCAGCTTGCAGACAAGCTCTGGGGCCAACGTCCTGACTTTC.